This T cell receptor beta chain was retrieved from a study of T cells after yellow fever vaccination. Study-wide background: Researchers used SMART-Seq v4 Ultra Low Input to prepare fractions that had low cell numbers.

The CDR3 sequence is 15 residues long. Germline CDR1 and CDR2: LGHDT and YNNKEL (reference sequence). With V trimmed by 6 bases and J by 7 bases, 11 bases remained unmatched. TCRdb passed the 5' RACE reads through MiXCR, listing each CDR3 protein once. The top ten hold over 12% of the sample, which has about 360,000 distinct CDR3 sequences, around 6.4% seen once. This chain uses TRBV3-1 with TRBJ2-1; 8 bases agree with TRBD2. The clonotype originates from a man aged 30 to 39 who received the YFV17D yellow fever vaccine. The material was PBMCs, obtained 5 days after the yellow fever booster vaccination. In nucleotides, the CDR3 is TGTGCCAGCAGGGGCTCGGGCGGGAGGAGGAATGAGCAGTTCTTC. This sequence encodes CASRGSGGRRNEQFF.